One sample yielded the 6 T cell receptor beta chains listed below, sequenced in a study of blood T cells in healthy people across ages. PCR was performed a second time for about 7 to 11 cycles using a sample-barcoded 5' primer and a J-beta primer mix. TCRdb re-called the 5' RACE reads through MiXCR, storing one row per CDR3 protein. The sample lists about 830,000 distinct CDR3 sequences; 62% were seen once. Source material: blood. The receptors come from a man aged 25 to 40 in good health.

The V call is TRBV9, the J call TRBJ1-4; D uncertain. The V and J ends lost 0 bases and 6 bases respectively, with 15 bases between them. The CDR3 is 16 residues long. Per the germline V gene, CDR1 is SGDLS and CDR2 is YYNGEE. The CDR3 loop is CASSVGAAISDEKLFF. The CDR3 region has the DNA TGTGCCAGCAGCGTAGGGGCAGCCATTTCTGATGAAAAACTGTTTTTT.

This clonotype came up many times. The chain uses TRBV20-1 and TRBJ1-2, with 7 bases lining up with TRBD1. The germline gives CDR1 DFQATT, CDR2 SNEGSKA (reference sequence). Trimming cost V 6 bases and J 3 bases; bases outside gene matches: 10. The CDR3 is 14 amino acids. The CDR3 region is CSAARTGDYYGYTF. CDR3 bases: TGCAGTGCCGCTCGGACAGGAGATTACTATGGCTACACCTTC.

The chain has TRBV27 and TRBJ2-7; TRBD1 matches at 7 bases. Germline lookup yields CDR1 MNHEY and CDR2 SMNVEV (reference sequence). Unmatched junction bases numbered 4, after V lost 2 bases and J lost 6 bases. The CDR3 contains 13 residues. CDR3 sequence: CASSLGTVSEQYF. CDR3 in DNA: TGTGCCAGCAGTTTAGGGACAGTTTCCGAGCAGTACTTC.

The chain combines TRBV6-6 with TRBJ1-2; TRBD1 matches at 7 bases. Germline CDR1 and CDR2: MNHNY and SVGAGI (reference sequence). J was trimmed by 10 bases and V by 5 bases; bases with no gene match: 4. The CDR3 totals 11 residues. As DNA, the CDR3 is TGTGCCAGCAGTACGGGACAGAACTACACCTTC. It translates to CASSTGQNYTF.

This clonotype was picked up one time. The CDR3 DNA is TGTGCCAGCACCAACCCTTTAGGGGGCCTTGGCTACACCTTC. This codes for CASTNPLGGLGYTF. The chain joins TRBV6-2 or TRBV6-3 to TRBJ1-2; 7 positions agree with TRBD1. CDR3 length: 14 residues. Germline lookup yields CDR1 MNHEY and CDR2 SVGEGT. With 7 bases clipped from V and 7 bases from J, the junction kept 12 bases outside the gene matches.

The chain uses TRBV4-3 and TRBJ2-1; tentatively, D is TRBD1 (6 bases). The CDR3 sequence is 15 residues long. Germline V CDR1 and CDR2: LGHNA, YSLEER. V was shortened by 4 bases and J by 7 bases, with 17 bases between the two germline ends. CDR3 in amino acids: CASSLGTGIQNEQFF. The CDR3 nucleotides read TGCGCCAGCAGCCTCGGCACAGGGATTCAAAATGAGCAGTTCTTC.